This passage covers 6 T cell receptor beta chains from one sample sequenced in a study of blood T cell repertoires in COVID-19. Repertoires were generated with immunoSEQ multiplex PCR, while TCRdb's copy carries only in-frame clones and drops some. The profile shows 130,000 to 150,000 clones, just under 85% of them singletons. The material sequenced was PBMCs or T cells enriched from blood (not recorded which). Receptor source: a man between 45 and 60 years old who had recovered from COVID-19.

This CDR3 is CASSQELILAAHEQFF. CDR3 coding DNA: TGTGCCAGCAGCCAAGAACTCATACTAGCGGCGCATGAGCAGTTCTTC. V usage is TRBV14 and J usage is TRBJ2-1; 8 bases are shared with TRBD2. Germline V gene sequence: CDR1 SGHDN, CDR2 FVKESK. CDR3 length equals 16 residues. V was pared by 0 bases and J by 8 bases, with 9 bases of the junction left unmatched.

The chain joins TRBV19 to TRBJ1-5; 8 bases line up with TRBD1. The J segment lost 6 bases and the V segment lost 3 bases, leaving 10 bases of the junction unmatched. There are 16 residues in the CDR3. Per germline, CDR1 LNHDA and CDR2 SQIVND (reference sequence). For the CDR3, the DNA is TGTGCCAGTAGTATTATTAAGGGGCAGGGGGCTCAGCCCCAGCATTTT. Translated, it gives CASSIIKGQGAQPQHF.

This chain joins TRBV2 and TRBJ2-5; 9 bases line up with TRBD1. V lost 6 bases to trimming and J lost 7 bases; unmatched junction nucleotides: 6. The CDR3 loop spans 13 amino acids. Per germline, CDR1 SNHLY and CDR2 FYNNEI. CDR3 residues: CASRERDRATQYF. The CDR3 coding sequence is TGTGCCAGCAGGGAAAGGGACAGGGCGACCCAGTACTTC. Full variable domain (outside the CDR3, taken from reference TRBV2 and TRBJ2-5): EPEVTQTPSHQVTQMGQEVILRCVPISNHLYFYWYRQILGQKVEFLVSFYNNEISEKSEIFDDQFSVERPDGSNFTLKIRSTKLEDSAMYFCASRERDRATQYFGPGTRLLVL.

This clone showed up many times. The chain combines TRBV5-5 with TRBJ2-7, with 8 bases matching TRBD1. The length of the CDR3 is 15 residues. Germline CDR1 and CDR2: SGHKS and YYEKEE (reference sequence). V lost 0 bases, J lost 6 bases, and 8 bases stayed unmatched. The CDR3 DNA sequence: TGTGCCAGCAGCTTGGGTCAGGGGGCAGGACGCGAGCAGTACTTC. Its protein is CASSLGQGAGREQYF.

Here the CDR3 reads CASMIRAVYEQYF. DNA for the CDR3: TGTGCCAGCATGATCAGGGCGGTCTACGAGCAGTACTTC. The genes are TRBV2 and TRBJ2-7; TRBD1 is a possible D gene (5 bases). The CDR3 runs to 13 residues. CDR1 and CDR2 from the germline V gene are SNHLY and FYNNEI. Trimming cost V 7 bases and J 3 bases, with 13 bases left between them.

V is TRBV7-6 and J is TRBJ1-4, with no clear D. The V end was cut by 5 bases, the J end by 3 bases, with 13 bases between. There are 15 residues in the CDR3. Germline V CDR1 and CDR2: SGHVS, FNYEAQ. CDR3 region: CASSRPGFANEKLFF. CDR3 nucleotide sequence: TGTGCCAGCAGCCGCCCGGGTTTTGCTAATGAAAAACTGTTTTTT.